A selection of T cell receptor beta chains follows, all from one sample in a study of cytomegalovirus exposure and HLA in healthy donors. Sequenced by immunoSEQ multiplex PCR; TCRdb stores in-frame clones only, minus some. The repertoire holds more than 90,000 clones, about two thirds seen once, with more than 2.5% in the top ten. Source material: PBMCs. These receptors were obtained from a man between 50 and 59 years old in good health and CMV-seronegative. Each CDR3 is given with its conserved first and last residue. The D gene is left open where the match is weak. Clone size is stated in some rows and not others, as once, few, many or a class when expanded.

TGTGCCAGCAGCCAATCGGGACTAGCGGGCCTCCTTCGGCAGTTCTTC	CASSQSGLAGLLRQFF	TRBD2	TRBV14	TRBJ2-1	-
TGTGCCAGCAGCTCTCGGACAGGGCTCGCTTCACCCCTCCACTTT	CASSSRTGLASPLHF	TRBD1	TRBV7-2	TRBJ1-6	once
TGTGCCAGCAGTGAAGCGCTGGGGGCCGATGAAAAACTGTTTTTT	CASSEALGADEKLFF	-	TRBV6-1	TRBJ1-4	-
TGTGCCTGGAGGTGGACAGGGGCAAGCACAGATACGCAGTATTTT	CAWRWTGASTDTQYF	TRBD1	TRBV30	TRBJ2-3	few
TGCGCCAGCAGCTTGCCCGGGTCGTTTGGCTACACCTTC	CASSLPGSFGYTF	-	TRBV5-1	TRBJ1-2	-
TGTGCCAGCAGCTTAGCCCTGGGAGGGGAGACCCAGTACTTC	CASSLALGGETQYF	TRBD2	TRBV7-9	TRBJ2-5	-
TGTGCCAGCGGGAGGGAGGGGGGGACTGAAGCTTTCTTT	CASGREGGTEAFF	-	TRBV2	TRBJ1-1	once
TGTGCCTGGAGTGTCGGGGGGGCCCTTGAGACCCAGTACTTC	CAWSVGGALETQYF	TRBD2	TRBV30	TRBJ2-5	few
TGTGCCAGCAGCTTATATAGGACAGCTAACTATGGCTACACCTTC	CASSLYRTANYGYTF	-	TRBV7-8	TRBJ1-2	-
TGCGCCAGCAGCTCCCCGGGACTTGGCACAGATACGCAGTATTTT	CASSSPGLGTDTQYF	-	TRBV5-1	TRBJ2-3	once
TGTGCCAGCAGATCGCCCGGGGGAGGCTACACCTTC	CASRSPGGGYTF	-	TRBV6-5	TRBJ1-2	-
TGTGCCAGCAGTGGTCAGGGTTGGTATGGCTACACCTTC	CASSGQGWYGYTF	-	TRBV2	TRBJ1-2	-
TGTGCCAGCAGCTTGAGACAGGGACACGGCACTGAAGCTTTCTTT	CASSLRQGHGTEAFF	TRBD1	TRBV5-4	TRBJ1-1	-
TGTGCCAGTAGTATAATGGGACTAGTTCGCGAGCAGTTCTTC	CASSIMGLVREQFF	TRBD2	TRBV19	TRBJ2-1	many
TGTGCCAGCAGCCCATTGGGGGGGAACAATGGGGACACTGAAGCTTTCTTT	CASSPLGGNNGDTEAFF	-	TRBV5-4	TRBJ1-1	once